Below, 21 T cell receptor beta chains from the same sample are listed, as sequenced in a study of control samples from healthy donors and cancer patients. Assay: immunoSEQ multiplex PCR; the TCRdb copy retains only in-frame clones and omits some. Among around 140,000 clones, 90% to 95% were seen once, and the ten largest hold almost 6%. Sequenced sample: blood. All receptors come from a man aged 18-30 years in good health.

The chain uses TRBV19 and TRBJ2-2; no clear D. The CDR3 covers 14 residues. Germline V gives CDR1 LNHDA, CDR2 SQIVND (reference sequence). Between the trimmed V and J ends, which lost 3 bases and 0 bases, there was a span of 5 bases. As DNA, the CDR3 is TGTGCCAGTAGTATCACCCCGAACACCGGGGAGCTGTTTTTT. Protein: CASSITPNTGELFF.

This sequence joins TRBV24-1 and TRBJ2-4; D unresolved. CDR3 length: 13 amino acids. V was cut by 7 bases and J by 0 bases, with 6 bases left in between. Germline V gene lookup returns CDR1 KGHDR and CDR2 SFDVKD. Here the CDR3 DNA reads TGTGCCACCAGCCCCGGAGCCAAAAACATTCAGTACTTC. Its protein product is CATSPGAKNIQYF.

In DNA, the CDR3 is TGTGCCAGCAGCTTAGTCTTCGGAGGTTACAATGAGCAGTTCTTC. Encoded protein: CASSLVFGGYNEQFF. This rearrangement joins TRBV7-2 to TRBJ2-1; D perhaps matches TRBD2 (5 bases). Deletions cut 1 base from V and 4 bases from J, with 11 bases between. There are 15 residues in the CDR3. Germline V CDR1 and CDR2: SGHTA, FQGNSA.

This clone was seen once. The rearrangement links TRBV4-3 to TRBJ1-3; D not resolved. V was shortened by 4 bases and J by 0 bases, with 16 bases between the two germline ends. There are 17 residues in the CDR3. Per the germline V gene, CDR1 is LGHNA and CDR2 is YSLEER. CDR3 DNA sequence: TGCGCCAGCAGCCCATCCGAGGGAATCCTCTCTGGAAACACCATATATTTT. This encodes CASSPSEGILSGNTIYF.

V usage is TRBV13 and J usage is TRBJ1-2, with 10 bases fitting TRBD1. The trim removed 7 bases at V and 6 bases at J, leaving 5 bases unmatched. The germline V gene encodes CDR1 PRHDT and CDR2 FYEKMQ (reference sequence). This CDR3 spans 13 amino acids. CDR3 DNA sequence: TGTGCCAGCACCCGGGACAGGGGCCATGGCTACACCTTC. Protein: CASTRDRGHGYTF.

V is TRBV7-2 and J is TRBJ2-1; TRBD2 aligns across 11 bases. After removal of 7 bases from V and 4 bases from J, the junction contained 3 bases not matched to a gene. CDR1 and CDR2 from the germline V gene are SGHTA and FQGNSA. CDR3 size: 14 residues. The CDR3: CASTLAGGYNEQFF. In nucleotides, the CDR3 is TGTGCCAGCACTCTAGCGGGGGGATACAATGAGCAGTTCTTC.

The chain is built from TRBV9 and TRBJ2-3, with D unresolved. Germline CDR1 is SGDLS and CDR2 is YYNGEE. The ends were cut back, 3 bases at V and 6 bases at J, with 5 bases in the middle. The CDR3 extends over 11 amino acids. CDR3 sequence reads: CASSAADTQYF. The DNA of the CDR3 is TGTGCCAGCAGCGCCGCCGATACGCAGTATTTT.

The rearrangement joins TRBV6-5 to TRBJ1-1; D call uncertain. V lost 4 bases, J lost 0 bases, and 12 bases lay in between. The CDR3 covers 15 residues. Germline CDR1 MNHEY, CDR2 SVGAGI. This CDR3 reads CASSLGRTMNTEAFF. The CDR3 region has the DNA TGTGCCAGCAGTTTGGGCCGGACCATGAACACTGAAGCTTTCTTT.

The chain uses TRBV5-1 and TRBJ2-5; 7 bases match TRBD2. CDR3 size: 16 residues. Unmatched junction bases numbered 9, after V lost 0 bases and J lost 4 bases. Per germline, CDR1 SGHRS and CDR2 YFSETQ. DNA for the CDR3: TGCGCCAGCAGCTTGGAGGTGGGGGGGATCGGAGAGACCCAGTACTTC. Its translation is CASSLEVGGIGETQYF.

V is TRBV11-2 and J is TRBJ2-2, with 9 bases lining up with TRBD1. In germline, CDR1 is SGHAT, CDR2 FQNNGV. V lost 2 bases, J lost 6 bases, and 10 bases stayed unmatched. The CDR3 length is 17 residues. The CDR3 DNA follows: TGTGCCAGCAGCTTACTGGGGGACAGGGAAATTCCCGGGGAGCTGTTTTTT. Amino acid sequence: CASSLLGDREIPGELFF.

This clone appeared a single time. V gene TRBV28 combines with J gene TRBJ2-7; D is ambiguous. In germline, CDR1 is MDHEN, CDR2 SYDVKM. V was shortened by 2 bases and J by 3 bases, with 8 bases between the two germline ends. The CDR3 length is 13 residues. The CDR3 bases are TGTGCCAGCAGTTTAGTCCCTGGCTACGAGCAGTACTTC. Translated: CASSLVPGYEQYF. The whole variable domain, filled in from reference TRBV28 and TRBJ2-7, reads DVKVTQSSRYLVKRTGEKVFLECVQDMDHENMFWYRQDPGLGLRLIYFSYDVKMKEKGDIPEGYSVSREKKERFSLILESASTNQTSMYLCASSLVPGYEQYFGPGTRLTVT.

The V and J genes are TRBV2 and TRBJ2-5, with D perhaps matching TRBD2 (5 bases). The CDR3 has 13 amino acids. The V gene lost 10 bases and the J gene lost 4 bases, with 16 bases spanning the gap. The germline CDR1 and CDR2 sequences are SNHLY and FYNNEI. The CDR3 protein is CATGGSVTETQYF. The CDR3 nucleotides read TGTGCCACCGGAGGCTCGGTAACAGAGACCCAGTACTTC. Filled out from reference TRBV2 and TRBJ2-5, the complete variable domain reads EPEVTQTPSHQVTQMGQEVILRCVPISNHLYFYWYRQILGQKVEFLVSFYNNEISEKSEIFDDQFSVERPDGSNFTLKIRSTKLEDSAMYFCATGGSVTETQYFGPGTRLLVL.

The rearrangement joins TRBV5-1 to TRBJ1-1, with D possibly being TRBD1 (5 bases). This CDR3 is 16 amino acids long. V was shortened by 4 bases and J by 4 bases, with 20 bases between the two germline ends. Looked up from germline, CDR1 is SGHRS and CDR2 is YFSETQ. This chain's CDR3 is CASSPGPGQGVTEAFF. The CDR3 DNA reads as TGCGCCAGCAGCCCGGGTCCAGGGCAGGGAGTCACTGAAGCTTTCTTT.

CDR3 protein: CASHDRELQPQHF. The CDR3 nucleotides read TGTGCCAGCCATGACAGGGAACTTCAGCCCCAGCATTTT. V and J are TRBV2 and TRBJ1-5, with TRBD1 matching over 7 bases. Per the germline V gene, CDR1 is SNHLY and CDR2 is FYNNEI. Trimming cost V 8 bases and J 6 bases; bases outside gene matches: 7. The CDR3 loop spans 13 amino acids.

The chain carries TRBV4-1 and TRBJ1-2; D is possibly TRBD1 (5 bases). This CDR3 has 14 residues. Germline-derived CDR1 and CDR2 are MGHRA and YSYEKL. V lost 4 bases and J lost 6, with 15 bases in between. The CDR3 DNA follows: TGCGCCAGCAGCCCGTATGCAGGGCTAGATGGCTACACCTTC. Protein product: CASSPYAGLDGYTF.

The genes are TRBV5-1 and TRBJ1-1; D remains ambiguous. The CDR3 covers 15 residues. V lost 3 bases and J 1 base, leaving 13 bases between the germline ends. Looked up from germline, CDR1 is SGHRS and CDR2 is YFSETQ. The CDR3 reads CASSWTPDRNTEAFF. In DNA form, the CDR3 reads TGCGCCAGCAGCTGGACCCCCGATAGGAACACTGAAGCTTTCTTT.

The CDR3 protein is CASSVGLNNEQFF. In nucleotides, the CDR3 is TGTGCCAGTTCTGTGGGGCTTAACAATGAGCAGTTCTTC. The rearrangement joins TRBV27 to TRBJ2-1, with a possible D match to TRBD1 (5 bases). Trimming removed 9 bases at V and 5 bases at J, with 14 bases between. Germline CDR1 reads MNHEY; CDR2 reads SMNVEV (reference sequence). The CDR3 totals 13 residues.

Here the CDR3 reads CASVRGVMRGYTF. CDR3 DNA sequence: TGTGCCAGCGTAAGAGGGGTTATGCGGGGCTACACCTTC. The chain has TRBV12-3 or TRBV12-4 and TRBJ1-2; weak D call: TRBD1 (5 bases). The CDR3 is made up of 13 amino acids. V lost 8 bases and J 8 bases, leaving 18 bases between the germline ends.

In nucleotides, the CDR3 is TGTGCCAGCAGTTACTCAAGTTCGCGGGGGGGGCTTTGGAATGAGCAGTTCTTC. This codes for CASSYSSSRGGLWNEQFF. This chain joins TRBV6-2 or TRBV6-3 and TRBJ2-1; TRBD2 aligns across 9 bases. The CDR3 extends over 18 amino acids. Germline V gives CDR1 MNHEY, CDR2 SVGEGT. V shed 0 bases, J shed 7 bases, and the junction held 13 bases outside the gene matches.

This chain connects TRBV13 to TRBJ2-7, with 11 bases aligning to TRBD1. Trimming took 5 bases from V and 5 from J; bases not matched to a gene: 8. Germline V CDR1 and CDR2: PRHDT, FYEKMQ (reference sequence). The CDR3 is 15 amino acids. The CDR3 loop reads CASSRWEDRGHEQYF. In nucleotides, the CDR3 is TGTGCCAGCAGCCGCTGGGAGGACAGGGGGCACGAGCAGTACTTC. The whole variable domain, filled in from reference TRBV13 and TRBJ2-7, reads AAGVIQSPRHLIKEKRETATLKCYPIPRHDTVYWYQQGPGQDPQFLISFYEKMQSDKGSIPDRFSAQQFSDYHSELNMSSLELGDSALYFCASSRWEDRGHEQYFGPGTRLTVT.

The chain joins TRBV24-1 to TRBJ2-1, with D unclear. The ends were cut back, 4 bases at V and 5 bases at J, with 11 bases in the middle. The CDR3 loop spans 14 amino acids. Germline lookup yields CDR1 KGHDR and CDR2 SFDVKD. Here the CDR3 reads CATSESGRNNEQFF. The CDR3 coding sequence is TGTGCCACCAGTGAATCCGGCCGCAACAATGAGCAGTTCTTC.